This TCR beta chain was recovered during a study of blood T cell repertoires in COVID-19. Study-wide context: Samples of COVID-19 (acute and convalescent) were obtained from the United States, Italy and Spain. T cells, B-cell-depleted T cells, or PBMCs provided the cDNA or gDNA that served as material.

Generated by immunoSEQ multiplex PCR, the TCRdb table keeps only in-frame clones and is missing some. The sample shows 250,000 to 350,000 clones, approximately 85% of them seen only once. The CDR3 has 14 residues. With V trimmed by 2 bases and J by 5 bases, 5 bases remained unmatched. CDR1 and CDR2 from the germline V gene are SGHTA and FQGTGA. This TCR came from a woman between 45 and 65 years old with acute or convalescent COVID-19. V gene TRBV7-3 combines with J gene TRBJ2-7; 8 nucleotides match TRBD1. What was sequenced was peripheral blood. The CDR3 protein is CASSLEWTGNEQYF. CDR3 DNA sequence: TGTGCCAGCAGCTTAGAGTGGACAGGGAACGAGCAGTACTTC.